Listed here are 12 T cell receptor beta chains from one sample, sequenced in a study of T cell changes during pregnancy in multiple sclerosis. Clones were sequenced by immunoSEQ multiplex PCR, and TCRdb holds only the in-frame ones, with some missing. The repertoire consists of 15,000 to 20,000 clones, with 85% occurring once and the leading ten covering 9% to 10%. The sample in question was CD8+ T cells from peripheral blood mononuclear cells, obtained after pregnancy. Every receptor here comes from a female donor with multiple sclerosis, enrolled in a pregnancy study.

This chain uses TRBV2 with TRBJ2-7; D is unclear. V was pared by 7 bases and J by 4 bases, with 20 bases between. This CDR3 comprises 15 residues. The germline CDR1 and CDR2 sequences are SNHLY and FYNNEI. The CDR3 spells CASNVIDELLYEQYF. The CDR3 region has the DNA TGTGCCAGCAACGTCATTGATGAGCTCCTGTACGAGCAGTACTTC.

The V and J genes are TRBV6-5 and TRBJ1-3; D is ambiguous. Trimming removed 0 bases at V and 2 bases at J, with 5 bases between. Germline-derived CDR1 and CDR2 are MNHEY and SVGAGI. This CDR3 has 14 residues. This chain's CDR3 is CASSYSRAGNTIYF. In DNA, the CDR3 is TGTGCCAGCAGTTACTCGCGTGCTGGAAACACCATATATTTT.

This clone was counted between two and nine times. V is TRBV7-6 and J is TRBJ2-5; 7 bases match TRBD1. Trimming removed 5 bases from V and 5 bases from J; junction bases left unmatched: 8. There are 14 residues in the CDR3. Germline CDR1 SGHVS, CDR2 FNYEAQ. The CDR3 DNA is TGTGCCAGCAGCGACGCGTGGGACAGCGAGACCCAGTACTTC. The encoded protein is CASSDAWDSETQYF.

The chain is built from TRBV18 and TRBJ1-1; D is perhaps TRBD1 (5 bases). Germline V gives CDR1 KGHSH, CDR2 LQKENI. This CDR3 has 16 residues. Trimming removed 0 bases from V and 5 bases from J, with 16 bases in between. The CDR3 region is CASSPPVWQGGTEAFF. CDR3 coding DNA: TGTGCCAGCTCACCACCGGTTTGGCAGGGTGGGACTGAAGCTTTCTTT.

The V and J genes are TRBV5-1 and TRBJ2-1; TRBD2 is a possible D gene (7 bases). Per germline, CDR1 SGHRS and CDR2 YFSETQ. The CDR3 covers 15 residues. The V end lost 2 bases, the J end lost 7 bases, and 16 bases lay between the germline ends. The CDR3 spells CASSLLQGGWNEQFF. The CDR3 nucleotides are TGCGCCAGCAGCTTACTACAGGGAGGGTGGAATGAGCAGTTCTTC.

CDR3 protein: CASSLSGATRGRGTEAFF. CDR3 nucleotide sequence: TGTGCCAGCAGCTTGTCGGGAGCGACTCGGGGGAGGGGCACTGAAGCTTTCTTT. The V and J genes are TRBV5-4 and TRBJ1-1; D is possibly TRBD1 (5 bases). Germline V CDR1 and CDR2: SGHNT, YYREEE (reference sequence). This CDR3 is built from 18 residues. Trimming stripped 1 base from V and 4 bases from J, with 23 bases between.

The gene calls are TRBV13 and TRBJ2-3; D perhaps matches TRBD2 (6 bases). CDR3 size: 16 residues. Trimming took 6 bases from V and 3 from J, leaving 19 bases between them. Germline-derived CDR1 and CDR2 are PRHDT and FYEKMQ (reference sequence). DNA of the CDR3: TGTGCCAGCAGTCCACCAGGCGCGGGGCCAACAGATACGCAGTATTTT. Protein product: CASSPPGAGPTDTQYF. Using reference TRBV13 and TRBJ2-3 for the parts outside the CDR3, the full variable domain is AAGVIQSPRHLIKEKRETATLKCYPIPRHDTVYWYQQGPGQDPQFLISFYEKMQSDKGSIPDRFSAQQFSDYHSELNMSSLELGDSALYFCASSPPGAGPTDTQYFGPGTRLTVL.

This rearrangement joins TRBV4-1 to TRBJ1-5; D is unresolved. Germline loops: CDR1 MGHRA, CDR2 YSYEKL. With 0 bases removed from V and 0 bases from J, the gap between germline ends came to 6 bases. CDR3 length equals 15 residues. The CDR3 region is CASSQEVGSNQPQHF. Written as DNA, the CDR3 is TGCGCCAGCAGCCAAGAGGTCGGTAGCAATCAGCCCCAGCATTTT.

As concerns this clone: At one end, the junction sequence differs from germline, possibly due to a read error. This chain connects TRBV5-8 to TRBJ2-2; the match to TRBD1 covers 7 bases. The germline gives CDR1 SGHTS, CDR2 YDEGEE. CDR3 length: 14 amino acids. DNA of the CDR3: TGTGCCAGCATCCTGACAGGGAACGCCGGGGAGCTGTTTTTT. As protein: CASILTGNAGELFF.

This CDR3 is CASSQESLTNEKLFF. As DNA, the CDR3 is TGCGCCAGCAGCCAAGAGTCCTTGACTAATGAAAAACTGTTTTTT. The gene calls are TRBV4-1 and TRBJ1-4; D call uncertain. This CDR3 spans 15 amino acids. V lost 0 bases and J 2 bases, leaving 7 bases between the germline ends. Germline CDR1 reads MGHRA; CDR2 reads YSYEKL.

The chain is built from TRBV9 and TRBJ2-1, with a weak D call TRBD2 (5 bases). The CDR3 sequence is 16 residues long. Looked up from germline, CDR1 is SGDLS and CDR2 is YYNGEE. V gave up 0 bases and J gave up 0 bases, with 10 bases separating them. The CDR3 nucleotides read TGTGCCAGCAGCGTAGGGACTCCTCCCTCCTACAATGAGCAGTTCTTC. It yields the protein CASSVGTPPSYNEQFF.

V and J are TRBV2 and TRBJ1-6; 7 bases agree with TRBD1. The V gene's germline CDR1 is SNHLY and CDR2 FYNNEI. The CDR3 spans 14 residues. Losses at the gene ends were 5 bases for V and 9 bases for J; bases not matched to a gene: 7. In DNA, the CDR3 is TGTGCCAGCAGTACAACAGGGGACGTTTCACCCCTCCACTTT. Translated: CASSTTGDVSPLHF.